The 31 T cell receptor beta chains presented below share a single source sample, sequenced in a study of OX40 agonist ivuxolimab in advanced cancers. Profiled with immunoSEQ multiplex PCR; TCRdb holds only in-frame clones, not every one. The table has tens of thousands of clones, 75% to 90% seen once. The sequencing here drew on CD4+ or CD8+ T cells sorted from blood, taken in a trial of the OX40 agonist ivuxolimab. These receptors originate from an adult with an advanced solid tumor such as melanoma, head and neck, liver or kidney cancer.

The gene calls are TRBV4-1 and TRBJ2-1, with a tentative D call TRBD2 (5 bases). The CDR3 is 13 residues long. V was clipped by 4 bases and J by 9 bases, with 13 bases between them. CDR1 and CDR2 from the germline V gene are MGHRA and YSYEKL. The CDR3 region has the DNA TGCGCCAGCAGCCGCACGACTATTAGTGAGCAGTTCTTC. Translating gives CASSRTTISEQFF.

Written as DNA, the CDR3 is TGTGCCAGCAGTCCGGGACTCATGAACACTGAAGCTTTCTTT. Encoded protein: CASSPGLMNTEAFF. The chain combines TRBV27 with TRBJ1-1, with D perhaps TRBD1 (5 bases). The CDR3 loop spans 14 amino acids. CDR1 MNHEY and CDR2 SMNVEV come from the germline V gene (reference sequence). Trimming removed 5 bases from V and 0 bases from J, with 10 bases in between.

This chain connects TRBV12-5 to TRBJ1-5; TRBD1 agrees at 12 bases. The CDR3 contains 17 residues. The V and J ends lost 6 bases and 5 bases, in that order; junction bases with no gene match: 11. Looked up from germline, CDR1 is LGHNT and CDR2 is FRNRAP. The CDR3 loop is CASGPAPGTGGHQPQHF. DNA for the CDR3: TGTGCTAGTGGACCTGCCCCCGGGACAGGGGGCCATCAGCCCCAGCATTTT.

The rearrangement joins TRBV28 to TRBJ1-3; no firm D call. The CDR3 covers 12 residues. Per the germline V gene, CDR1 is MDHEN and CDR2 is SYDVKM. V dropped 8 bases and J dropped 0 bases, with 5 bases sitting between them. The CDR3 protein is CASGVSGNTIYF. DNA for the CDR3: TGTGCCAGCGGGGTCTCTGGAAACACCATATATTTT.

The table lists this clone with a few counts. The rearrangement joins TRBV4-1 to TRBJ2-2; D gene unclear. V was trimmed by 6 bases and J by 1 base, leaving 3 bases between them. In germline, CDR1 is MGHRA, CDR2 YSYEKL. CDR3 length: 12 amino acids. The CDR3 DNA reads TGCGCCAGCAGACGGAACACCGGGGAGCTGTTTTTT. The encoded protein is CASRRNTGELFF.

The chain joins TRBV5-4 to TRBJ2-3; possible D gene TRBD2, 6 bases. Between the trimmed V and J ends, which lost 6 bases and 11 bases, there was a span of 16 bases. The CDR3 consists of 12 residues. The germline V gene has CDR1 SGHNT and CDR2 YYREEE (reference sequence). The CDR3 nucleotides read TGTGCCAGCATCCCGGGGGACGGAGAGCAGTATTTT. The encoded protein is CASIPGDGEQYF.

This sequence joins TRBV7-9 and TRBJ2-1; TRBD2 matches at 7 bases. With 5 bases clipped from V and 3 bases from J, the junction kept 13 bases outside the gene matches. The CDR3 sequence is 17 residues long. Germline CDR1 SEHNR, CDR2 FQNEAQ (reference sequence). The chain's CDR3 is CASSPRVAGDVYNEQFF. The CDR3 DNA is TGTGCCAGCAGCCCAAGAGTCGCGGGGGACGTCTACAATGAGCAGTTCTTC. Drawing the rest from reference TRBV7-9 and TRBJ2-1, the complete variable domain is DTGVSQNPRHKITKRGQNVTFRCDPISEHNRLYWYRQTLGQGPEFLTYFQNEAQLEKSRLLSDRFSAERPKGSFSTLEIQRTEQGDSAMYLCASSPRVAGDVYNEQFFGPGTRLTVL.

The rearrangement uses TRBV11-2 and TRBJ1-5; 9 bases are a match to TRBD1. Trimming removed 5 bases from V and 4 bases from J; junction bases left unmatched: 3. The CDR3 length is 14 residues. Germline V CDR1 and CDR2: SGHAT, FQNNGV. CDR3 coding DNA: TGTGCCAGCAGCATGGACAGGGGAAATCAGCCCCAGCATTTT. Amino acid sequence: CASSMDRGNQPQHF.

This rearrangement joins TRBV28 to TRBJ2-7; D might be TRBD1 (6 bases). Germline V lookup: CDR1 MDHEN, CDR2 SYDVKM. This CDR3 is 13 amino acids long. Trimming shortened V by 7 bases and J by 2 bases, and 12 bases separated the two germline ends. The CDR3 nucleotides read TGTGCCAGCACCTTGGGACAAACCTACGAGCAGTACTTC. It yields the protein CASTLGQTYEQYF. Supplemented by reference TRBV28 and TRBJ2-7, the full variable domain reads DVKVTQSSRYLVKRTGEKVFLECVQDMDHENMFWYRQDPGLGLRLIYFSYDVKMKEKGDIPEGYSVSREKKERFSLILESASTNQTSMYLCASTLGQTYEQYFGPGTRLTVT.

This chain connects TRBV9 to TRBJ1-2, with TRBD1 matching over 8 bases. V lost 2 bases to trimming and J lost 6 bases; unmatched junction nucleotides: 6. This CDR3 region has 14 residues. Germline V gene lookup returns CDR1 SGDLS and CDR2 YYNGEE. The CDR3 DNA follows: TGTGCCAGCAGCGTCTCAGGGGGCGACAATGGCTACACCTTC. Its protein product is CASSVSGGDNGYTF.

The V gene is TRBV5-1, the J gene TRBJ2-7; maybe TRBD2 (7 bases). CDR1 is SGHRS, CDR2 YFSETQ, per germline. Trimming removed 4 bases from V and 2 bases from J, with 19 bases in between. The CDR3 has 16 residues. The CDR3 nucleotides read TGCGCCAGCAGCGACTGGGGGCCTAGCGGAACCTACGAGCAGTACTTC. Its translation: CASSDWGPSGTYEQYF.

The chain joins TRBV15 to TRBJ1-2; TRBD1 is a possible D gene (6 bases). The CDR3 covers 17 residues. Trimming pared 3 bases from V and 5 bases from J, leaving 22 bases between. Germline lookup yields CDR1 LNHNV and CDR2 YYDKDF (reference sequence). The CDR3, as DNA: TGTGCCACCAGCAGTAAGGCTAAAAGGGGGAACTCTTATGGCTACACCTTC. It yields the protein CATSSKAKRGNSYGYTF.

The genes are TRBV7-7 and TRBJ2-7; no clear D. The CDR3 totals 13 residues. Looked up from germline, CDR1 is SSHAT and CDR2 is FNYEAQ (reference sequence). The germline V and J ends were trimmed by 3 bases and 0 bases, with 6 bases remaining between them. The CDR3 coding sequence is TGTGCCAGCAGCTTGGCAGGCTCCTACGAGCAGTACTTC. This encodes CASSLAGSYEQYF.

This chain links TRBV7-3 with TRBJ2-3, with D perhaps assigned TRBD1 or TRBD2 (6 bases each). Between the trimmed V and J ends, which lost 5 bases and 5 bases, there was a span of 17 bases. The CDR3 has 15 amino acids. The germline CDR1 and CDR2 sequences are SGHTA and FQGTGA. The CDR3 spells CASSIGRTARDTQYF. CDR3 nucleotide sequence: TGTGCCAGCAGCATAGGGAGGACAGCCCGAGATACGCAGTATTTT.

The V call is TRBV13, the J call TRBJ1-2; D possibly corresponds to TRBD1 (5 bases). The CDR3 extends over 17 amino acids. Germline loops: CDR1 PRHDT, CDR2 FYEKMQ (reference sequence). V was pared by 3 bases and J by 3 bases, with 20 bases between. The CDR3 loop reads CASSFTGTGGTYYGYTF. DNA for the CDR3: TGTGCCAGCAGCTTTACCGGGACGGGGGGAACTTACTATGGCTACACCTTC.

The chain links TRBV10-1 to TRBJ2-5, with D unresolved. Trimming stripped 2 bases from V and 3 bases from J, with 10 bases between. From germline, CDR1 is WNHNN and CDR2 SYGVQD (reference sequence). This CDR3 is 14 amino acids long. CDR3 loop: CASSEVRREETQYF. The CDR3, as DNA: TGCGCCAGCAGTGAGGTCAGGCGCGAAGAGACCCAGTACTTC.

The V gene is TRBV19, the J gene TRBJ2-7; 9 bases are shared with TRBD1. The CDR3 loop spans 16 amino acids. Per the germline V gene, CDR1 is LNHDA and CDR2 is SQIVND (reference sequence). With V trimmed by 4 bases and J by 2 bases, 9 bases remained unmatched. This CDR3 reads CASSRGQGRFPYEQYF. For the CDR3, the DNA is TGTGCCAGTAGTAGAGGACAGGGGAGGTTTCCCTACGAGCAGTACTTC.

V is TRBV19 and J is TRBJ2-1; 12 positions match TRBD1. Germline CDR1 and CDR2: LNHDA and SQIVND (reference sequence). V trimming: 4 bases; J trimming: 8 bases; junction bases outside the gene matches: 6. The CDR3 extends over 15 amino acids. This chain's CDR3 is CASSRDRGRGDEQFF. The CDR3 DNA follows: TGTGCCAGTAGTAGGGACAGGGGGCGGGGTGATGAGCAGTTCTTC.

About this clone: Mismatch with germline at one junction end may stem from a read error. This chain joins TRBV27 and TRBJ2-5, with a weak D call TRBD2 (6 bases). CDR1 and CDR2 (germline): MNHEY, SMNVEV (reference sequence). CDR3 length: 12 amino acids. CDR3 in amino acids: CASSLTGREAHF. The CDR3 DNA is TGTGCCAGCAGTTTAACGGGCAGGGAGGCACACTTC.

Written as DNA, the CDR3 is TGTGCCAGCAGACACTCCTACGAGCAGTACTTC. It codes for CASRHSYEQYF. The J gene is TRBJ2-7, the V gene TRBV6-5; no definite D call. The V end lost 6 bases, the J end lost 0 bases, and 3 bases lay between the germline ends. The germline V gene has CDR1 MNHEY and CDR2 SVGAGI. The CDR3 has 11 residues.

V and J are TRBV9 and TRBJ2-1; 9 positions agree with TRBD2. The germline V gene encodes CDR1 SGDLS and CDR2 YYNGEE. Unmatched junction bases numbered 10, after V lost 4 bases and J lost 8 bases. CDR3 length: 15 residues. CDR3: CASSPIAGVTHEQFF. The CDR3 DNA sequence: TGTGCCAGCAGCCCCATAGCGGGAGTTACACATGAGCAGTTCTTC.

Many counts were recorded for this clone. The chain has TRBV2 and TRBJ1-6; unclear D gene. Per germline, CDR1 SNHLY and CDR2 FYNNEI. The CDR3 runs 14 residues. Between the trimmed V and J ends, which lost 8 bases and 4 bases, there was a span of 12 bases. CDR3 bases: TGTGCCAGCGGCGGCAGCACATATAATTCACCCCTCCACTTT. It specifies CASGGSTYNSPLHF.

The chain employs TRBV7-9 and TRBJ2-7; TRBD1 agrees at 7 bases. The CDR3 totals 12 residues. CDR1 and CDR2 (germline): SEHNR, FQNEAQ (reference sequence). The trim removed 4 bases at V and 5 bases at J, leaving 2 bases unmatched. The CDR3 loop reads CASSYQGDEQYF. CDR3 in DNA: TGTGCCAGCAGCTATCAGGGGGACGAGCAGTACTTC.

The rearrangement uses TRBV7-3 and TRBJ2-3; a weak D match, TRBD2 (5 bases). This CDR3 spans 14 amino acids. Germline V gene lookup returns CDR1 SGHTA and CDR2 FQGTGA. V was shortened by 2 bases and J by 1 base, with 7 bases between the two germline ends. CDR3: CASSLVGGTDTQYF. The CDR3 DNA is TGTGCCAGCAGCTTAGTGGGAGGCACAGATACGCAGTATTTT.

V usage is TRBV7-3 and J usage is TRBJ2-3; 10 bases line up with TRBD1. The CDR3 sequence is 14 residues long. J gave up 3 bases and V 5 bases, and 2 bases lay outside the gene matches. The germline gives CDR1 SGHTA, CDR2 FQGTGA. The CDR3 DNA is TGTGCCAGCAGCCGGACAGGGGGGACAGATACGCAGTATTTT. Amino acid sequence: CASSRTGGTDTQYF.

This CDR3 reads CASRRGETQYF. The CDR3 DNA sequence: TGTGCCAGCCGGAGGGGGGAGACCCAGTACTTC. This chain uses TRBV6-5 with TRBJ2-5; D might be TRBD1 or TRBD2, each matching 6 bases. V was pared by 8 bases and J by 5 bases, with 9 bases between. This CDR3 has 11 amino acids. Germline CDR1 MNHEY, CDR2 SVGAGI.

This rearrangement joins TRBV5-6 to TRBJ1-1; TRBD1 aligns across 7 bases. CDR3 length: 14 amino acids. Germline CDR1 reads SGHDT; CDR2 reads YYEEEE. The trim removed 2 bases at V and 3 bases at J, leaving 4 bases unmatched. CDR3 nucleotide sequence: TGTGCCAGCAGCTTTCAGACAGGGCACACTGAAGCTTTCTTT. Amino acids: CASSFQTGHTEAFF.

V gene TRBV9 combines with J gene TRBJ2-1; D ambiguous. V was clipped by 0 bases and J by 6 bases, with 10 bases between them. Germline assignment: CDR1 SGDLS and CDR2 YYNGEE. This CDR3 is 14 amino acids long. The CDR3 DNA reads as TGTGCCAGCAGCGTAGGGGGTAGCAGCAATGAGCAGTTCTTC. As protein: CASSVGGSSNEQFF. Full variable domain (remainder filled in from reference TRBV9 and TRBJ2-1): DSGVTQTPKHLITATGQRVTLRCSPRSGDLSVYWYQQSLDQGLQFLIQYYNGEERAKGNILERFSAQQFPDLHSELNLSSLELGDSALYFCASSVGGSSNEQFFGPGTRLTVL.

This clone was detected only a few times. This rearrangement joins TRBV7-9 to TRBJ2-6; 11 bases align to TRBD2. V dropped 2 bases and J dropped 2; count of bases not matched to a gene: 5. The CDR3 loop spans 18 amino acids. Looked up from germline, CDR1 is SEHNR and CDR2 is FQNEAQ (reference sequence). The CDR3 nucleotides are TGTGCCAGCAGCTTACTGGTAGCGGGGGGGCCTGGGGCCAACGTCCTGACTTTC. Translating it yields CASSLLVAGGPGANVLTF.

The V call is TRBV15, the J call TRBJ1-4, with D perhaps TRBD1 (6 bases). Germline V gene sequence: CDR1 LNHNV, CDR2 YYDKDF (reference sequence). The CDR3 contains 14 residues. V lost 5 bases, J lost 5 bases, and 12 bases lay in between. The CDR3, as DNA: TGTGCCACCAGCGGCGGACAGACGAATGAAAAACTGTTTTTT. It is translated as CATSGGQTNEKLFF.

The V call is TRBV7-9, the J call TRBJ2-7; a possible D gene is TRBD1 (5 bases). The CDR3 covers 13 residues. In germline, CDR1 is SEHNR, CDR2 FQNEAQ (reference sequence). Between the trimmed V and J ends, which lost 6 bases and 7 bases, there was a span of 16 bases. CDR3 sequence reads: CASSPDNPREQYF. In DNA, the CDR3 is TGTGCCAGCAGTCCGGACAACCCTCGGGAGCAGTACTTC. The whole variable domain, remainder taken from reference TRBV7-9 and TRBJ2-7, is DTGVSQNPRHKITKRGQNVTFRCDPISEHNRLYWYRQTLGQGPEFLTYFQNEAQLEKSRLLSDRFSAERPKGSFSTLEIQRTEQGDSAMYLCASSPDNPREQYFGPGTRLTVT.